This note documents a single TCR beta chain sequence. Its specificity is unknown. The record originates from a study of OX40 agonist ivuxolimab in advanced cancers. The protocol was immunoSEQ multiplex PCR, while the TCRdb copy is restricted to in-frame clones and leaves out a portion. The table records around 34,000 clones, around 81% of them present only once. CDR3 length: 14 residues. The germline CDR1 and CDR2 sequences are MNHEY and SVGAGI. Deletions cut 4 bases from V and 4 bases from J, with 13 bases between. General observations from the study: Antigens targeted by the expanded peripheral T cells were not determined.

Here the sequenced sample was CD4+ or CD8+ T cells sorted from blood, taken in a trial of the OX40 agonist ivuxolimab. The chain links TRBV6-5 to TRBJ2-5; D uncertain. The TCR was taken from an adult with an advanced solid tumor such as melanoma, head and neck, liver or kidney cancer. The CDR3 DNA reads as TGTGCCAGCAGTTGGAGTGAAGTCGTAGAGACCCAGTACTTC. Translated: CASSWSEVVETQYF.